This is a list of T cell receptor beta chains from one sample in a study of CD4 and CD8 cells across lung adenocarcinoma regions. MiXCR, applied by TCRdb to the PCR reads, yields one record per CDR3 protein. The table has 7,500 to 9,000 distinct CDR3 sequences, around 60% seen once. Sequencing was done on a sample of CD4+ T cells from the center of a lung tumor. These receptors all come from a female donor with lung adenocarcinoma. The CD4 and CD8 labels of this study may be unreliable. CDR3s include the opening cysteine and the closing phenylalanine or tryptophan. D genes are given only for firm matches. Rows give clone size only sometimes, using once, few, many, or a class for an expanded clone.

DNA: TGTGCCAGCAGTGAAGTGGTACTGGCCGGCGAGACCCAGTACTTC; CDR3: CASSEVVLAGETQYF; D: .; J: TRBJ2-5; V: TRBV6-1; size: .
DNA: TGTGCCAGCAGCCCCGGACTAGCAACAGATACGCAGTATTTT; CDR3: CASSPGLATDTQYF; D: TRBD2; J: TRBJ2-3; V: TRBV7-2; size: few
DNA: TGTGCCAGCAGACCTAGCGGGGGAGCTTACAATGAGCAGTTCTTC; CDR3: CASRPSGGAYNEQFF; D: TRBD2; J: TRBJ2-1; V: TRBV27; size: many
DNA: TGTGCCAGCACTTCCGGGGCGGGTTATGGCTACACCTTC; CDR3: CASTSGAGYGYTF; D: .; J: TRBJ1-2; V: TRBV6-5; size: many
DNA: TGTGCCAGCACCAGAGGGGCTAGCGGTCGCGCCGGGGAGCTGTTTTTT; CDR3: CASTRGASGRAGELFF; D: TRBD2; J: TRBJ2-2; V: TRBV6-1; size: .
DNA: TGTGCCAGCAGTGACTCGGCAGTTGGCGGGGAGCTGTTTTTT; CDR3: CASSDSAVGGELFF; D: .; J: TRBJ2-2; V: TRBV6-4; size: .
DNA: TGCGCCAGCAGCCCGGGAGTTTACAATGAGCAGTTCTTC; CDR3: CASSPGVYNEQFF; D: .; J: TRBJ2-1; V: TRBV5-1; size: .
DNA: TGTGCCAGCAGTAACCGGGAAAACTCCTACGAGCAGTACTTC; CDR3: CASSNRENSYEQYF; D: .; J: TRBJ2-7; V: TRBV6-2/TRBV6-3; size: medium-sized
DNA: TGTGCCAGCAGTGAAGGTTTTGTGTTTCAGGGAAGCACAGATACGCAGTATTTT; CDR3: CASSEGFVFQGSTDTQYF; D: .; J: TRBJ2-3; V: TRBV6-1; size: .
DNA: TGTGCCAGCAGGACGGCCGGACTAGCGGTTAGCACAGATACGCAGTATTTT; CDR3: CASRTAGLAVSTDTQYF; D: TRBD2; J: TRBJ2-3; V: TRBV6-1; size: .
DNA: TGTGCCTGGAGTCTGACTGGCGGAGCTGCAGATACGCAGTATTTT; CDR3: CAWSLTGGAADTQYF; D: .; J: TRBJ2-3; V: TRBV30; size: once
DNA: TGTGCCAGCAGTCCATCTCTCTACAGGACCACCGGGGAGCTGTTTTTT; CDR3: CASSPSLYRTTGELFF; D: .; J: TRBJ2-2; V: TRBV6-1; size: .
DNA: TGTGCCAGCAGGGGTCGAGGGGGCGGGGGCCCAGAGACCCAGTACTTC; CDR3: CASRGRGGGGPETQYF; D: .; J: TRBJ2-5; V: TRBV27; size: .
DNA: TGTGCCAGCAGAAAGACTAGCGGGTACACCGGGGAGTTGTTTTTT; CDR3: CASRKTSGYTGELFF; D: TRBD2; J: TRBJ2-2; V: TRBV11-3; size: .
DNA: TGTGCCAGCAGGGCCATGTGGGGCGAGCAGTTCTTC; CDR3: CASRAMWGEQFF; D: .; J: TRBJ2-1; V: TRBV6-2/TRBV6-3; size: .
DNA: TGTGCCAGCAGTTACTCGAGGTCGGATACGCAGTATTTT; CDR3: CASSYSRSDTQYF; D: .; J: TRBJ2-3; V: TRBV6-5; size: .
DNA: TGTGCCAGCAGTTCCCGAGTAGCGGGAGGCAAAAACACGCAGTACTTC; CDR3: CASSSRVAGGKNTQYF; D: TRBD2; J: TRBJ2-4; V: TRBV27; size: once
DNA: TGTGCCAGCAGCTTACCCCTTTACAATGAGCAGTTCTTC; CDR3: CASSLPLYNEQFF; D: .; J: TRBJ2-1; V: TRBV7-2; size: medium-sized
DNA: TGTGCCAGCAGCTTAGATCTCGATGAGCAGTTCTTC; CDR3: CASSLDLDEQFF; D: .; J: TRBJ2-1; V: TRBV11-2; size: .
DNA: TGTGCCAGCGGGACAGGCCAAAATACGCAGTATTTT; CDR3: CASGTGQNTQYF; D: TRBD1; J: TRBJ2-3; V: TRBV27; size: .
DNA: TGTGCCAGCAGTCCACTGGGACTTGCCGATGAGCAGTTCTTC; CDR3: CASSPLGLADEQFF; D: .; J: TRBJ2-1; V: TRBV27; size: few
DNA: TGTGCCAGCAGTGGGGTGGGCACCGACTATGGCTACACCTTC; CDR3: CASSGVGTDYGYTF; D: .; J: TRBJ1-2; V: TRBV25-1; size: medium-sized
DNA: TGTGCCAGCATGGACAGGGCAGATGAAAAACTGTTTTTT; CDR3: CASMDRADEKLFF; D: TRBD1; J: TRBJ1-4; V: TRBV6-5; size: medium-sized
DNA: TGTGCCAGCAGTCTAACCAAGGATACGCAGTACTTT; CDR3: CASSLTKDTQYF; D: .; J: TRBJ2-3; V: TRBV27; size: .
DNA: TGTGCCAGCACCAACCTCGGCGGGGAAGAAGAGACTCAGTACTTC; CDR3: CASTNLGGEEETQYF; D: .; J: TRBJ2-5; V: TRBV27; size: .
DNA: TGTGCCAGCAGTTACTCGATCGCCGGTCGGGCAGAGACGCAGTACTTT; CDR3: CASSYSIAGRAETQYF; D: .; J: TRBJ2-3; V: TRBV6-5; size: .
DNA: TGTGCCAGCGGGAGGGGGTATGGCGAGCAGTACTTC; CDR3: CASGRGYGEQYF; D: .; J: TRBJ2-7; V: TRBV6-1; size: .
DNA: TGTGCCAGCAGCTTACAGGGTATCCCCACAGATACGCAGTATTTT; CDR3: CASSLQGIPTDTQYF; D: .; J: TRBJ2-3; V: TRBV27; size: .
DNA: TGTGCCAGCTCACCAGTCAGGGACAATGAGCAGTTCTTC; CDR3: CASSPVRDNEQFF; D: .; J: TRBJ2-1; V: TRBV18; size: .
DNA: TGTGCCAGCAGTTATGGGGAGGGGTCTGAAGCTTTCTTT; CDR3: CASSYGEGSEAFF; D: .; J: TRBJ1-1; V: TRBV6-5; size: medium-sized
DNA: TGTGCCAGCAGTGAAGACTTGGGGGCGGCCGTTGAGCAGTACTTC; CDR3: CASSEDLGAAVEQYF; D: .; J: TRBJ2-4; V: TRBV6-1; size: .
DNA: TGTGCCAGCAGCTCCCCCGGCCAATACAATGAGCAGTTCTTC; CDR3: CASSSPGQYNEQFF; D: .; J: TRBJ2-1; V: TRBV7-2; size: .
DNA: TGTGCCAGCAGTGGGACGGCTTGGGGAGTAACAGATATTCAGTACTTT; CDR3: CASSGTAWGVTDIQYF; D: .; J: TRBJ2-3; V: TRBV6-1; size: once
DNA: TGCGCCAGCAGTGAGTGGCGGGGGGACGAGCAGTACTTC; CDR3: CASSEWRGDEQYF; D: TRBD2; J: TRBJ2-7; V: TRBV10-2; size: medium-sized
DNA: TGTGCCAGCAGTAGACAGGGAACCGCCTACGAGCAGTACTTC; CDR3: CASSRQGTAYEQYF; D: TRBD1; J: TRBJ2-7; V: TRBV6-1; size: few
DNA: TGTGCCAGCAGTTTATCCGGTAACGGGGAGCTGTTTTTT; CDR3: CASSLSGNGELFF; D: .; J: TRBJ2-2; V: TRBV27; size: medium-sized
DNA: TGTGCCAGCAGTTTATTCGGGAGTGGGGAGCAGTTTTTC; CDR3: CASSLFGSGEQFF; D: .; J: TRBJ2-1; V: TRBV27; size: .
DNA: TGTGCCAGCAATAGCTTCGTGGGACTAGCGGGGGGGACCAACACAGATACGCAGTATTTT; CDR3: CASNSFVGLAGGTNTDTQYF; D: TRBD2; J: TRBJ2-3; V: TRBV6-1; size: few
DNA: TGTGCCAGCAGGGCAGGGGTATTCACCGGGGAGCTGTTTTTT; CDR3: CASRAGVFTGELFF; D: .; J: TRBJ2-2; V: TRBV27; size: medium-sized
DNA: TGTGCCAGCAGGCAAAAGACTAGCGGAGTTGGGAATGAGCAGTTCTTC; CDR3: CASRQKTSGVGNEQFF; D: TRBD2; J: TRBJ2-1; V: TRBV6-1; size: large
DNA: TGTGCCAGGGGGACAGGCAAAAATACGCAGTATTTC; CDR3: CARGTGKNTQYF; D: TRBD1; J: TRBJ2-3; V: TRBV27; size: once
DNA: TGTGCCAGCATCGGTCGGGGCCGGGGACAAGAGACCCAGTACTTC; CDR3: CASIGRGRGQETQYF; D: .; J: TRBJ2-5; V: TRBV6-1; size: .
DNA: TGTGCCAGCAGTTTATATTTCAGGGGCGTGAACACTGAAGCTTTCTTT; CDR3: CASSLYFRGVNTEAFF; D: .; J: TRBJ1-1; V: TRBV28; size: .
DNA: TGTGCCACCCCCCCCAGGCAGGAGACCCAGTACTTC; CDR3: CATPPRQETQYF; D: .; J: TRBJ2-5; V: TRBV10-3; size: .
DNA: TGTGCCAGCAGTGATGATAGCGGGACTCGCTTCTACGAGCAGTACTTC; CDR3: CASSDDSGTRFYEQYF; D: TRBD2; J: TRBJ2-7; V: TRBV6-1; size: .
DNA: TGTGCCAGCAGCTACCGGGACAGGGGGCTTAATTCACCCCTCCACTTT; CDR3: CASSYRDRGLNSPLHF; D: TRBD1; J: TRBJ1-6; V: TRBV6-5; size: .
DNA: TGTGCCAGCACCAACCTCGGCCGTGACGAAGAGACCCAGTACTTC; CDR3: CASTNLGRDEETQYF; D: .; J: TRBJ2-5; V: TRBV27; size: .